Listed here is a single TCR beta chain. Profiling relied on immunoSEQ multiplex PCR, and the TCRdb table lists in-frame clones only, not all of them. The repertoire holds 400,000 or so clones, with about 90% as singletons. This entry is derived from a study of blood T cell repertoires in COVID-19. About the research overall: From the United States, Italy and Spain came samples of acute and convalescent COVID-19. T cells, B-cell-depleted T cells, or PBMCs provided the cDNA or gDNA that served as material.

Sequencing used peripheral blood. This TCR came from a man between 18 and 35 years old with COVID-19, enrolled during active disease.

CDR3 region: CASSPSNEHTQYF. CDR3 coding DNA: TGTGCCAGCTCACCGAGTAACGAACATACGCAGTATTTT. V is TRBV18 and J is TRBJ2-3; D is undetermined. Germline CDR1 reads KGHSH; CDR2 reads LQKENI. The CDR3 has 13 amino acids. Trimming removed 3 bases at V and 7 bases at J, with 11 bases between.